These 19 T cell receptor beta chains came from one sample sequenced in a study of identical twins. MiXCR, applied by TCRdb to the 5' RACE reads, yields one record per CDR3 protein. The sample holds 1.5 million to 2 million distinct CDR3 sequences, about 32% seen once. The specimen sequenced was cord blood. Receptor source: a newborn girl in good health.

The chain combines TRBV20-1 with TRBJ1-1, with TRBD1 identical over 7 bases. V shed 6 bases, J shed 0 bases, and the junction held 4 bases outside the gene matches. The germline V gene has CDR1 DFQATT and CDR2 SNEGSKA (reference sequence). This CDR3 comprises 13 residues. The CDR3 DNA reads TGCAGTGCCCAGGGGGGAATGAACACTGAAGCTTTCTTT. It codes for CSAQGGMNTEAFF.

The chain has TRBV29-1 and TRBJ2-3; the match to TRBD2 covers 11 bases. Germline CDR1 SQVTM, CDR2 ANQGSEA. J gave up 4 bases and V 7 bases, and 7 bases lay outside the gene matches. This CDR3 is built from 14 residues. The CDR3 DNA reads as TGCAGCGCTACTAGCGGGAGTGGGGCAGATACGCAGTATTTT. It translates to CSATSGSGADTQYF.

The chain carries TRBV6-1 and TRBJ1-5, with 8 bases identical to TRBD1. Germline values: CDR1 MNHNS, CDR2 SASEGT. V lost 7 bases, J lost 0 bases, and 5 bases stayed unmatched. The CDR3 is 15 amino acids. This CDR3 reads CASTADRGSNQPQHF. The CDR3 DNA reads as TGTGCCAGCACTGCTGACAGGGGTAGCAATCAGCCCCAGCATTTT.

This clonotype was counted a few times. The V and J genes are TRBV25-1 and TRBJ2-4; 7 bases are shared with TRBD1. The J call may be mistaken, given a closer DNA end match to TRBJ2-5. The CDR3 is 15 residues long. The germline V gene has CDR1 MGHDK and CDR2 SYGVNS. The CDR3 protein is CASSLLDRTQETQYF. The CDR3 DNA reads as TGTGCCAGCAGTCTACTGGACAGGACCCAAGAGACCCAGTACTTC.

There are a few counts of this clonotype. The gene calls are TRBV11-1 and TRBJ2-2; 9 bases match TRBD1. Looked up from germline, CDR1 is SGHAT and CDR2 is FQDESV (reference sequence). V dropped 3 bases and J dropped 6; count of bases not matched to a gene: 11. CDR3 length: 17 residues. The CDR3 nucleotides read TGTGCCAGCAGCTTTCAACCGGGACAGGGTCCCGCCGGGGAGCTGTTTTTT. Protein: CASSFQPGQGPAGELFF.

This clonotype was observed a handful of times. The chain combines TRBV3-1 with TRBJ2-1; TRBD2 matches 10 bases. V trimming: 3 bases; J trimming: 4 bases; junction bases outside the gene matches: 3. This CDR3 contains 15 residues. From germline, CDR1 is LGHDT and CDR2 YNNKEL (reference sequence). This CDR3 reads CASSHLAGAYNEQFF. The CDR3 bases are TGTGCCAGCAGCCACCTAGCGGGGGCGTACAATGAGCAGTTCTTC.

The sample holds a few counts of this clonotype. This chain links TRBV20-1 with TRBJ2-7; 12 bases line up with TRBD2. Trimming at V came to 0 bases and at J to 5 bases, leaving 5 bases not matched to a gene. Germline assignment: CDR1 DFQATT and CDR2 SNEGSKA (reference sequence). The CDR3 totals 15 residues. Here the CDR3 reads CSARETSGRGDEQYF. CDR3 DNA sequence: TGCAGTGCTAGAGAGACTAGCGGGAGAGGAGACGAGCAGTACTTC.

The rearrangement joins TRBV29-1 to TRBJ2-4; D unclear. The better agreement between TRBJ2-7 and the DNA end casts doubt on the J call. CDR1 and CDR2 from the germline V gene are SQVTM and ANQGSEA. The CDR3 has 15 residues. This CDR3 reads CSVRSVIGPTHEQYF. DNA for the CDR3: TGCAGCGTTCGATCCGTGATCGGACCAACCCACGAGCAGTACTTC.

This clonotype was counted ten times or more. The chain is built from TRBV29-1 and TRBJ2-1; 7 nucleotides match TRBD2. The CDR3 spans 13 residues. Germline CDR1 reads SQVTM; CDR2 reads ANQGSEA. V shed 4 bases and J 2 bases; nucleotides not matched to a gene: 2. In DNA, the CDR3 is TGCAGCGTTGGGGGGGGAACCTACAATGAGCAGTTCTTC. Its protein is CSVGGGTYNEQFF.

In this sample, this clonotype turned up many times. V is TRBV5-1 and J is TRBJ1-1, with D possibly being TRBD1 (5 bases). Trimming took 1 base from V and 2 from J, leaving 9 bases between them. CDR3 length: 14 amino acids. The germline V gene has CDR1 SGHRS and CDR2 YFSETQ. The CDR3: CASSLTTVNTEAFF. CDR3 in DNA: TGCGCCAGCAGCTTGACGACAGTTAACACTGAAGCTTTCTTT.

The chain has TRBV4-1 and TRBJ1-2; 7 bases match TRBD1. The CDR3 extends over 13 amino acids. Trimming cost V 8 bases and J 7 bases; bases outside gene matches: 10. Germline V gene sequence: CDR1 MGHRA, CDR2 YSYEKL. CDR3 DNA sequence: TGCGCCAGCGGCGGGACAGAGAGAGGTGGCTACACCTTC. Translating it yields CASGGTERGGYTF.

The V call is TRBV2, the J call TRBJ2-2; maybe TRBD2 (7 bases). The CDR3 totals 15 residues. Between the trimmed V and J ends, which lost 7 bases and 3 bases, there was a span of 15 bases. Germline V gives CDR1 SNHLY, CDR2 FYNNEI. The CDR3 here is CASMRGGAHTGELFF. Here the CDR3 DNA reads TGTGCCAGCATGAGAGGGGGGGCGCACACCGGGGAGCTGTTTTTT.

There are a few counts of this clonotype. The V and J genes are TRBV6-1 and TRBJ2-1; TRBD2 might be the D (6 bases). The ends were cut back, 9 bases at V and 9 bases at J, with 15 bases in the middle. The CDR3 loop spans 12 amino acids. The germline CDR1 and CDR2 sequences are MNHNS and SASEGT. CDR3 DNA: TGTGCCAGTCTTCGGGAGTTAGGTGAGCAGTTCTTC. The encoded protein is CASLRELGEQFF.

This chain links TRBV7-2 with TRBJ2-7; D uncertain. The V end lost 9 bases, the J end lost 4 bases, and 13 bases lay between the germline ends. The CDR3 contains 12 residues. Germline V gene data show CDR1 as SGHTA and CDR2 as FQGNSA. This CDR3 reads CASKGAVYEQYF. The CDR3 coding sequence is TGTGCCAGTAAGGGTGCGGTTTACGAGCAGTACTTC.

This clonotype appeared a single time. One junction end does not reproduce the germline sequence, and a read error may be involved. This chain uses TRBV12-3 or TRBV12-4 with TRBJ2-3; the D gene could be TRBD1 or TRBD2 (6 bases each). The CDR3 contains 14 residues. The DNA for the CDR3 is TGTGCCAGCAACGGACGGGACTGGACAGATGCGCAGTATTTT. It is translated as CASNGRDWTDAQYF.

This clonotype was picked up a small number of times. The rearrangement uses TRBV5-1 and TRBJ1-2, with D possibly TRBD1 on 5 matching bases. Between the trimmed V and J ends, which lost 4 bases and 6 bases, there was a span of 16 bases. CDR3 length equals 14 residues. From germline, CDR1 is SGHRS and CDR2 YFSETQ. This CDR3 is CASSLWTNADGYTF. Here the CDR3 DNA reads TGCGCCAGCAGCCTATGGACAAACGCGGATGGCTACACCTTC.

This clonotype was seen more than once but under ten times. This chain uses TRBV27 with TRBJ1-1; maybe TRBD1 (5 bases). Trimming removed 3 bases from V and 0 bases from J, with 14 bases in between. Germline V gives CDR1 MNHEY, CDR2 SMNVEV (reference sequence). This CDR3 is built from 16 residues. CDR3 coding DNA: TGTGCCAGCAGTTTGGGGCAGGGACGTTTGAACACTGAAGCTTTCTTT. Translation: CASSLGQGRLNTEAFF.

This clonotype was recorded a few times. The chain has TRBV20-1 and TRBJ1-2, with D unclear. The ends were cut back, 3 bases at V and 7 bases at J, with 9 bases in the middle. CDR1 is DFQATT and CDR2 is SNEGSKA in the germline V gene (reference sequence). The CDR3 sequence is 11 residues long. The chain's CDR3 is CSARFPAGYTF. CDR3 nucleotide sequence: TGCAGTGCTAGGTTCCCGGCTGGCTACACCTTC.

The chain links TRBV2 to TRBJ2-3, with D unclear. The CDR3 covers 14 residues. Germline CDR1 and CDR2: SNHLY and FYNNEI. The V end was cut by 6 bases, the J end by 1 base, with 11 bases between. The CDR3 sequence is CASRPSSGTDTQYF. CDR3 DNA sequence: TGTGCCAGCAGGCCGTCTTCGGGCACAGATACGCAGTATTTT.